Listed here are 20 T cell receptor beta chains from one sample, sequenced in a study of molecular identifiers for immune sequencing clone quantification. TCRdb called the PCR reads again in MiXCR, with one record for every CDR3 protein. The sample consists of over 300,000 distinct CDR3 sequences, roughly 24% of them appearing once. Sequencing was performed on naive CD8+ T cells from blood, with Jurkat cell RNA spiked in. Subset described: FACS-sorted CD8+CD4-CCR7+CD45RA+ naive T cells. The origin of the receptors is a human donor in good health. Some libraries in this study had Jurkat cell RNA spiked in.

This clonotype was picked up many times. J is TRBJ2-7 and V is TRBV7-9; 10 nucleotides align to TRBD2. J gave up 0 bases and V 1 base, and 6 bases lay outside the gene matches. In germline, CDR1 is SEHNR, CDR2 FQNEAQ (reference sequence). The CDR3 is made up of 17 amino acids. The CDR3 sequence: CASSLGGLAELSYEQYF. Written as DNA, the CDR3 is TGTGCCAGCAGCTTAGGCGGACTAGCGGAACTCTCCTACGAGCAGTACTTC.

The sample holds many counts of this clonotype. The genes are TRBV6-6 and TRBJ1-4, with 9 bases matching TRBD1. The CDR3 is 16 residues long. The V segment lost 1 base and the J segment 5 bases; nucleotides outside the gene matches: 5. Germline V CDR1 and CDR2: MNHNY, SVGAGI (reference sequence). In DNA form, the CDR3 reads TGTGCCAGCAGTTACTTTTCCGGGACAGGGAATGAAAAACTGTTTTTT. This gives the protein CASSYFSGTGNEKLFF.

In the case of this clonotype: A much larger clone lies one base from this, so it may be a read error. CDR3 loop: CASSWGPHTDMQYF. CDR3 DNA sequence: TGTGCCAGCAGTTGGGGACCGCACACAGATATGCAGTATTTT. J is TRBJ2-3 and V is TRBV6-5; D is tentatively TRBD1 or TRBD2 (5 bases each). The CDR3 loop spans 14 amino acids. CDR1 is MNHEY and CDR2 is SVGAGI in the germline V gene.

About this clonotype: The conserved final phenylalanine or tryptophan is absent from the CDR3, which likely points to a read error. The chain joins TRBV9 to TRBJ2-2; D gene unclear. Deletions cut 2 bases from V and 2 bases from J, with 7 bases between. CDR1 SGDLS and CDR2 YYNGEE come from the germline V gene. The CDR3 extends over 14 amino acids. The CDR3 is CASSVESNTGELFV. The CDR3 coding sequence is TGTGCCAGCAGCGTTGAGTCCAACACCGGGGAGCTGTTTGTT.

The chain links TRBV20-1 to TRBJ2-5, with D tentatively TRBD1 (6 bases). The length of the CDR3 is 14 residues. CDR1 is DFQATT and CDR2 is SNEGSKA in the germline V gene (reference sequence). Trimming cost V 5 bases and J 5 bases, with 18 bases left between them. CDR3 loop: CSAGTRGLVETQYF. The DNA for the CDR3 is TGCAGTGCTGGCACCAGGGGTTTAGTGGAGACCCAGTACTTC.

This clonotype has more than one count but fewer than ten. The chain is built from TRBV12-3 or TRBV12-4 and TRBJ2-3; TRBD2 aligns across 13 bases. V lost 3 bases, J lost 0 bases, and 9 bases stayed unmatched. The CDR3 consists of 19 residues. Here the CDR3 DNA reads TGTGCCAGCAGTTTTCCCCGACTAGCGGGAGGCCTAAGCACAGATACGCAGTATTTT. Its protein is CASSFPRLAGGLSTDTQYF.

This clonotype was seen many times. The chain uses TRBV29-1 and TRBJ1-1, with TRBD1 identical over 7 bases. J lost 0 bases, V lost 7 bases, and 8 bases had no gene match. The CDR3 loop spans 14 amino acids. The germline gives CDR1 SQVTM, CDR2 ANQGSEA. CDR3 in amino acids: CSAGAGQLNTEAFF. The CDR3 coding sequence is TGCAGCGCCGGAGCGGGACAGCTGAACACTGAAGCTTTCTTT.

On this clonotype itself: Mismatch with germline at one junction end may stem from a read error. This chain links TRBV5-3 with TRBJ2-3; 7 bases match TRBD2. TRBV5-3 counts as an open reading frame of uncertain function. This CDR3 comprises 14 residues. CDR3 residues: CASSFSGYTDTQYF. CDR3 in DNA: TGTGCCAGCAGCTTTAGCGGGTACACAGATACGCAGTATTTT.

This chain joins TRBV29-1 and TRBJ1-3; no firm D call. There are 13 residues in the CDR3. Between the trimmed V and J ends, which lost 4 bases and 5 bases, there was a span of 12 bases. Per germline, CDR1 SQVTM and CDR2 ANQGSEA. CDR3 in amino acids: CSVGSDGRNTIYF. DNA of the CDR3: TGCAGCGTTGGAAGTGACGGTAGAAACACCATATATTTT. Supplemented by reference TRBV29-1 and TRBJ1-3, the full variable domain reads SAVISQKPSRDICQRGTSLTIQCQVDSQVTMMFWYRQQPGQSLTLIATANQGSEATYESGFVIDKFPISRPNLTFSTLTVSNMSPEDSSIYLCSVGSDGRNTIYFGEGSWLTVV.

This clonotype was counted ten times or more. This chain uses TRBV7-9 with TRBJ1-1, with D maybe TRBD1 (5 bases). Germline lookup yields CDR1 SEHNR and CDR2 FQNEAQ (reference sequence). CDR3 length equals 14 residues. V gave up 5 bases and J gave up 7 bases, with 17 bases separating them. The CDR3 DNA reads TGTGCCAGCAGCCCATTCTCGGGGGGTGATGAAGCTTTCTTT. Protein sequence: CASSPFSGGDEAFF.

This clonotype was recorded once. A much larger clone differs by one base, so this may be a read error. CDR3 DNA: TGTGCCAGCGGTAGACTGATGGATACGCAGTATTTT. This gives the protein CASGRLMDTQYF. The gene calls are TRBV28 and TRBJ2-3; D unclear. The CDR3 spans 12 residues. Germline CDR1 reads MDHEN; CDR2 reads SYDVKM. V was trimmed by 8 bases and J by 6 bases, leaving 12 bases between them.

This clonotype was counted only a few times. The J gene is TRBJ1-1, the V gene TRBV5-1; D remains unclear. CDR1 is SGHRS, CDR2 YFSETQ, per germline. Deletions cut 0 bases from V and 4 bases from J, with 13 bases between. There are 15 residues in the CDR3. CDR3 bases: TGCGCCAGCAGCTTGGAGGCAGCATGGATCACTGAAGCTTTCTTT. The encoded protein is CASSLEAAWITEAFF.

This clonotype was counted only a few times. V gene TRBV13 combines with J gene TRBJ2-7, with TRBD1 identical over 7 bases. The trim removed 5 bases at V and 3 bases at J, leaving 4 bases unmatched. Germline values: CDR1 PRHDT, CDR2 FYEKMQ (reference sequence). The CDR3 spans 13 residues. CDR3 coding DNA: TGTGCCAGCAGCCGGGACAGTTTCTACGAGCAGTACTTC. Amino acid sequence: CASSRDSFYEQYF.

This clonotype was seen more than once but under ten times. The J gene is TRBJ1-2, the V gene TRBV27; 7 bases line up with TRBD1. J lost 3 bases, V lost 6 bases, and 10 bases had no gene match. CDR3 length: 15 residues. Germline lookup yields CDR1 MNHEY and CDR2 SMNVEV (reference sequence). The CDR3 loop is CASRLTQGVDYGYTF. The CDR3 coding sequence is TGTGCCAGCAGGCTAACCCAGGGGGTTGACTATGGCTACACCTTC.

Note on this clonotype: Because it lacks the conserved phenylalanine or tryptophan at the end, this CDR3 is likely a read error. The genes are TRBV4-1 and TRBJ2-7; possibly TRBD1 for D (5 bases). This CDR3 region has 13 residues. V lost 3 bases and J 2 bases, leaving 8 bases between the germline ends. The germline gives CDR1 MGHRA, CDR2 YSYEKL. CDR3 sequence reads: CASSQTETYEQYL. CDR3 DNA sequence: TGCGCCAGCAGCCAGACAGAAACCTACGAGCAGTACCTC.

This clonotype was detected ten times or more. This chain uses TRBV7-9 with TRBJ2-1, with 9 bases identical to TRBD2. This CDR3 region has 15 residues. Germline V gives CDR1 SEHNR, CDR2 FQNEAQ (reference sequence). The V gene end was trimmed by 2 bases and the J gene end by 1 base; junction bases not matched to a gene: 0. This CDR3 is CASSLLAGSYNEQFF. The CDR3 DNA follows: TGTGCCAGCAGCTTACTAGCGGGATCCTACAATGAGCAGTTCTTC. The complete variable domain, with remaining parts taken from reference TRBV7-9 and TRBJ2-1, reads DTGVSQNPRHKITKRGQNVTFRCDPISEHNRLYWYRQTLGQGPEFLTYFQNEAQLEKSRLLSDRFSAERPKGSFSTLEIQRTEQGDSAMYLCASSLLAGSYNEQFFGPGTRLTVL.

This clonotype occurred many times. The rearrangement links TRBV30 to TRBJ1-2, with TRBD1 matching 8 bases. Trimming cost V 3 bases and J 1 base; bases outside gene matches: 7. From germline, CDR1 is GTSNPN and CDR2 SVGIG (reference sequence). The CDR3 sequence is 15 residues long. The CDR3 sequence is CAWSGGQAINYGYTF. CDR3 nucleotide sequence: TGTGCCTGGAGCGGGGGACAGGCCATTAACTATGGCTACACCTTC.

Points on this clonotype: This may be a read error: a much more frequent sequence differs by one nucleotide. The chain has TRBV12-3 or TRBV12-4 and TRBJ1-2; D remains unclear. The CDR3 consists of 15 residues. The V gene lost 2 bases and the J gene lost 3 bases, with 13 bases spanning the gap. The CDR3 sequence is CASSLFREGDYGYTF. The CDR3, as DNA: TGTGCCAGCAGTTTATTCCGAGAGGGTGACTATGGCTACACCTTC.

J is TRBJ2-4 and V is TRBV19; D gene unclear. This CDR3 comprises 14 residues. The germline V and J ends were trimmed by 6 bases and 3 bases, with 12 bases remaining between them. The germline CDR1 and CDR2 sequences are LNHDA and SQIVND (reference sequence). In nucleotides, the CDR3 is TGTGCCAGTAGCAACGACGAAGGCAAAAACATTCAGTACTTC. Amino acid sequence: CASSNDEGKNIQYF.

This chain joins TRBV7-9 and TRBJ2-7; D might be TRBD1 (6 bases). Germline loops: CDR1 SEHNR, CDR2 FQNEAQ (reference sequence). V lost 6 bases, J lost 0 bases, and 12 bases lay in between. The CDR3 runs 14 residues. In DNA, the CDR3 is TGTGCCAGCAGTCACACAGGGCCCTCCTACGAGCAGTACTTC. The encoded protein is CASSHTGPSYEQYF.